A single sample gave rise to the 14 T cell receptor beta chains below, sequenced in a study of cytomegalovirus exposure and HLA in healthy donors. PCR involved 60 Vbeta and 13 Jbeta primers. Assay used: immunoSEQ multiplex PCR; TCRdb lists only in-frame clones, some missing. This sample has 150,000 to 200,000 clones, with approximately 71% found just once. Sequenced sample: PBMCs. The receptors were gathered from a man aged 30 to 45 in good health and CMV-seropositive.

CDR3 nucleotides: TGCGCCAGCAGCCAAGAACAGGGAACCGGGGAGCTGTTTTTT. It translates to CASSQEQGTGELFF. V and J are TRBV4-1 and TRBJ2-2; D may be TRBD1 (6 bases). Trimming cost V 0 bases and J 5 bases, with 7 bases left between them. This CDR3 region has 14 residues. CDR1 MGHRA and CDR2 YSYEKL come from the germline V gene.

This rearrangement joins TRBV7-9 to TRBJ1-1; 8 nucleotides agree with TRBD1. CDR1 is SEHNR and CDR2 is FQNEAQ in the germline V gene (reference sequence). There are 18 residues in the CDR3. Trimming took 5 bases from V and 1 from J; bases not matched to a gene: 15. CDR3 DNA sequence: TGTGCCAGCAGCCCGCTTTTCGACAGGGGCGATAAGAACACTGAAGCTTTCTTT. It yields the protein CASSPLFDRGDKNTEAFF.

This chain uses TRBV7-6 with TRBJ2-5; D unresolved. Germline V CDR1 and CDR2: SGHVS, FNYEAQ. With 6 bases removed from V and 2 bases from J, the gap between germline ends came to 7 bases. This CDR3 contains 12 residues. The CDR3 nucleotides are TGTGCCAGCAGTTCTCTTCAAGAGACCCAGTACTTC. It codes for CASSSLQETQYF.

The chain combines TRBV7-2 with TRBJ2-7, with no clear D. The CDR3 loop spans 14 amino acids. The V and J ends lost 2 bases and 6 bases respectively, with 14 bases between them. Germline lookup yields CDR1 SGHTA and CDR2 FQGNSA. CDR3 protein: CASSLMGLSTEQYF. Written as DNA, the CDR3 is TGTGCCAGCAGCTTAATGGGCCTATCTACCGAGCAGTACTTC. Together with reference TRBV7-2 and TRBJ2-7, the CDR3 gives the full variable domain: GAGVSQSPSNKVTEKGKDVELRCDPISGHTALYWYRQSLGQGLEFLIYFQGNSAPDKSGLPSDRFSAERTGGSVSTLTIQRTQQEDSAVYLCASSLMGLSTEQYFGPGTRLTVT.

The rearrangement joins TRBV19 to TRBJ1-3; 7 bases agree with TRBD1. V shed 5 bases, J shed 4 bases, and the junction held 8 bases outside the gene matches. Looked up from germline, CDR1 is LNHDA and CDR2 is SQIVND (reference sequence). This CDR3 spans 15 amino acids. CDR3 protein: CASSSTQGSGNTIYF. Written as DNA, the CDR3 is TGTGCCAGTAGTTCCACACAGGGGAGCGGAAACACCATATATTTT. Full variable domain (missing parts from reference TRBV19 and TRBJ1-3): DGGITQSPKYLFRKEGQNVTLSCEQNLNHDAMYWYRQDPGQGLRLIYYSQIVNDFQKGDIAEGYSVSREKKESFPLTVTSAQKNPTAFYLCASSSTQGSGNTIYFGEGSWLTVV.

The table lists this clone with many counts. The chain has TRBV2 and TRBJ1-1, with 10 bases that match TRBD1. This CDR3 is 17 amino acids long. Germline V lookup: CDR1 SNHLY, CDR2 FYNNEI. Trimming at V came to 8 bases and at J to 0 bases, leaving 12 bases not matched to a gene. CDR3 DNA: TGTGCCAGCCGAATCCGGGACAGGGGCATTTTGAACACTGAAGCTTTCTTT. Translating gives CASRIRDRGILNTEAFF.

V and J are TRBV4-2 and TRBJ2-7, with 9 bases identical to TRBD1. CDR1 and CDR2 from the germline V gene are LGHNA and YNFKEQ. This CDR3 has 16 residues. V was pared by 0 bases and J by 3 bases, with 6 bases of the junction left unmatched. The CDR3 here is CASSQDLGQGIYEQYF. The CDR3 bases are TGTGCCAGCAGCCAAGATCTGGGACAGGGTATCTACGAGCAGTACTTC.

The chain uses TRBV19 and TRBJ1-1; no definite D call. Germline CDR1 is LNHDA and CDR2 is SQIVND (reference sequence). V lost 2 bases and J 2 bases, leaving 9 bases between the germline ends. The CDR3 consists of 14 residues. The CDR3 reads CASSITAANTEAFF. DNA for the CDR3: TGTGCCAGTAGTATAACGGCGGCCAACACTGAAGCTTTCTTT.

V gene TRBV4-1 combines with J gene TRBJ1-4, with D perhaps matching TRBD1 (5 bases). Trimming removed 1 base at V and 4 bases at J, with 25 bases between. This CDR3 comprises 20 residues. CDR1 and CDR2 (germline): MGHRA, YSYEKL. The CDR3 DNA reads TGCGCCAGCAGCCAAGGAGGCCGAAGGGGAGGAGAGACGGGTAATGAAAAACTGTTTTTT. Its protein is CASSQGGRRGGETGNEKLFF.

This chain uses TRBV19 with TRBJ2-1, with 9 bases that match TRBD2. This CDR3 is built from 18 residues. Germline V gene lookup returns CDR1 LNHDA and CDR2 SQIVND (reference sequence). V lost 3 bases and J lost 2; bases outside the gene matches: 11. Here the CDR3 reads CASSMRASGITAYNEQFF. The CDR3 DNA reads as TGTGCCAGTAGTATGAGAGCTAGCGGGATCACGGCCTACAATGAGCAGTTCTTC.

As for this clone: This specimen includes other DNA sequences encoding the same CDR3. V and J are TRBV28 and TRBJ1-5; D not certain. V dropped 7 bases and J dropped 10 bases, with 14 bases sitting between them. CDR3 length: 12 residues. From germline, CDR1 is MDHEN and CDR2 SYDVKM. CDR3 region: CASTVGEDPQHF. CDR3 nucleotide sequence: TGTGCCAGCACCGTCGGGGAAGATCCCCAGCATTTT.

This chain joins TRBV5-6 and TRBJ2-1, with D unclear. The CDR3 length is 13 residues. Trimming pared 2 bases from V and 5 bases from J, leaving 8 bases between. CDR1 SGHDT and CDR2 YYEEEE come from the germline V gene. CDR3 sequence reads: CASSFHYNNEQFF. Here the CDR3 DNA reads TGTGCCAGCAGCTTCCACTACAACAATGAGCAGTTCTTC.

The chain has TRBV6-5 and TRBJ1-4; no clear D. The CDR3 extends over 14 amino acids. Germline V gives CDR1 MNHEY, CDR2 SVGAGI. Trimming removed 5 bases from V and 5 bases from J, with 12 bases in between. The CDR3 DNA follows: TGTGCCAGCAGTCGTGGCGGCTTGAATGAAAAACTGTTTTTT. Translated: CASSRGGLNEKLFF.

The gene calls are TRBV21-1 and TRBJ2-7; the D call of TRBD2 is as the table states it, not checked on the DNA. TRBV21-1 is labeled a pseudogene. There are 19 residues in the CDR3. The CDR3 sequence: CASSKEVQREALRFYEQYF. The DNA for the CDR3 is TGTGCCAGCAGCAAAGAGGTCCAGCGGGAGGCCCTCCGGTTCTACGAGCAGTACTTC.